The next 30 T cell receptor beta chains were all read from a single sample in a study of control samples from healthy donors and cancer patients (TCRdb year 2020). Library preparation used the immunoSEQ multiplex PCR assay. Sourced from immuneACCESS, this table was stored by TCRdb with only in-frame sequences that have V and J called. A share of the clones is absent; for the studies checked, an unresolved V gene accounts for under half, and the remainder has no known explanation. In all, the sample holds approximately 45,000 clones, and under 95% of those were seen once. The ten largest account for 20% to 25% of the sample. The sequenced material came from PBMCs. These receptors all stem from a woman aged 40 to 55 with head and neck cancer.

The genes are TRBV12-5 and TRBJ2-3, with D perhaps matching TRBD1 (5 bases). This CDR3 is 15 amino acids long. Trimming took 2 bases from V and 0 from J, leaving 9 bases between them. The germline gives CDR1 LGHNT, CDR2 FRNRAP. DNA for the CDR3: TGTGCTAGTGGTTTGCAGGGATCGAGCACAGATACGCAGTATTTT. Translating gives CASGLQGSSTDTQYF.

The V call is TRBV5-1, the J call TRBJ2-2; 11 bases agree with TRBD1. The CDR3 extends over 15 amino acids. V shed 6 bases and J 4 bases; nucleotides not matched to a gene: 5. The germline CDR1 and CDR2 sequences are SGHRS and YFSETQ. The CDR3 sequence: CASTTGTGGTGELFF. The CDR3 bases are TGCGCCAGCACCACTGGGACAGGGGGCACCGGGGAGCTGTTTTTT. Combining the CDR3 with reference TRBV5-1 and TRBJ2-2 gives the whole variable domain KAGVTQTPRYLIKTRGQQVTLSCSPISGHRSVSWYQQTPGQGLQFLFEYFSETQRNKGNFPGRFSGRQFSNSRSEMNVSTLELGDSALYLCASTTGTGGTGELFFGEGSRLTVL.

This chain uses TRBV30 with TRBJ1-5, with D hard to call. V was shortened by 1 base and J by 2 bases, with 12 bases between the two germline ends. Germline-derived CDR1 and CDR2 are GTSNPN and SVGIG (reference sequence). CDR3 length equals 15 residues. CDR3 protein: CAWSAPREGNQPQHF. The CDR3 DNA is TGTGCCTGGAGTGCCCCCCGGGAAGGCAATCAGCCCCAGCATTTT.

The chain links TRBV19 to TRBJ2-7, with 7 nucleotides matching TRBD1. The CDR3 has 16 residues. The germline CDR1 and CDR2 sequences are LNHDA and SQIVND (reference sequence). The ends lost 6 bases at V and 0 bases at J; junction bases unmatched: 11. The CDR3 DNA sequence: TGTGCCAGTAGCCTCCGACAGGGAACTAGCTCCTACGAGCAGTACTTC. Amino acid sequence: CASSLRQGTSSYEQYF.

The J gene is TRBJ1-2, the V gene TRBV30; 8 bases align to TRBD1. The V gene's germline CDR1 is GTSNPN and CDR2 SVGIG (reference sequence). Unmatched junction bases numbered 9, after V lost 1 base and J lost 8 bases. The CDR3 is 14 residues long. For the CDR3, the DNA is TGTGCCTGGAGTGCTGACAGGGGCTCATCCGGCTACACCTTC. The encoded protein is CAWSADRGSSGYTF.

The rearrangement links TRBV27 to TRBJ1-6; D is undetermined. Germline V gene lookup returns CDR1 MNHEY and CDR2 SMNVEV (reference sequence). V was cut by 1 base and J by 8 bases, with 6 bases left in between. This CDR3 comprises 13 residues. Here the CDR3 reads CASSLWAYSPLHF. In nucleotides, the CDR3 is TGTGCCAGCAGTTTATGGGCGTATTCACCCCTCCACTTT.

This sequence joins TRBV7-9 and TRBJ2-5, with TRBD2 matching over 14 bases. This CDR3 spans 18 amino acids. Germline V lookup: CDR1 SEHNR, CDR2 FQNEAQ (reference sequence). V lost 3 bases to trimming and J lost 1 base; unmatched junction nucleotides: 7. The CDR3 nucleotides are TGTGCCAGCAGCTTTGGGACTAGCGGGGGCCCCCGCCAAGAGACCCAGTACTTC. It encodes CASSFGTSGGPRQETQYF.

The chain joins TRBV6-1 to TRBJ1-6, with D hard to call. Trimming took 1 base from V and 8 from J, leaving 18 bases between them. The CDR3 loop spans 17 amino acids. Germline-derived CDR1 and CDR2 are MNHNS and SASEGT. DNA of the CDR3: TGTGCCAGCAGTGAAGATCGCCCCGATAGGCTCTATTCACCCCTCCACTTT. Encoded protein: CASSEDRPDRLYSPLHF.

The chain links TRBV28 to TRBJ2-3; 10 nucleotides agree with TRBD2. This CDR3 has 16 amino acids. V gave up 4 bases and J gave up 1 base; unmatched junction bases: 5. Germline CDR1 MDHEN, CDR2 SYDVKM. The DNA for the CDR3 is TGTGCCAGCAGTTACCAGCTAGCGGGAGGCACAGATACGCAGTATTTT. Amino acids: CASSYQLAGGTDTQYF.

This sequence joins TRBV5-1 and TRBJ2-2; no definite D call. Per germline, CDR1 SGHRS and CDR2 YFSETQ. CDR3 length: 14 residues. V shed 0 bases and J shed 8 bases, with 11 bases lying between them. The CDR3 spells CASSLAVMQGELFF. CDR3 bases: TGCGCCAGCAGCTTGGCAGTAATGCAAGGGGAGCTGTTTTTT.

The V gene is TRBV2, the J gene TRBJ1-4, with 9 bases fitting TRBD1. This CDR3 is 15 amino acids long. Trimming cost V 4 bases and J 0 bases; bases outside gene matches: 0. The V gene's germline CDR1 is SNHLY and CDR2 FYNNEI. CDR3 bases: TGTGCCAGCAGTGGACAGGGGGCAACTAATGAAAAACTGTTTTTT. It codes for CASSGQGATNEKLFF.

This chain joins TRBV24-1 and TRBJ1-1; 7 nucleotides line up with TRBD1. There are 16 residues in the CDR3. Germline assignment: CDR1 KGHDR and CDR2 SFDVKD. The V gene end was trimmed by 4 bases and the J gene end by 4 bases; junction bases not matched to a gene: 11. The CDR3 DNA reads TGTGCCACCAGTGAGGTGACAGGGTCGGTGAGCACTGAAGCTTTCTTT. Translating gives CATSEVTGSVSTEAFF.

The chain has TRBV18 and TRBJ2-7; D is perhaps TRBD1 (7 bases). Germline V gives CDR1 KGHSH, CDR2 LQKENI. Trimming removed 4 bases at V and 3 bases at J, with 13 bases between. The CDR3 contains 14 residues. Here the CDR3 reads CASSLRDSSYEQYF. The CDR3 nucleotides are TGTGCCAGCTCACTGCGGGACAGCAGCTACGAGCAGTACTTC.

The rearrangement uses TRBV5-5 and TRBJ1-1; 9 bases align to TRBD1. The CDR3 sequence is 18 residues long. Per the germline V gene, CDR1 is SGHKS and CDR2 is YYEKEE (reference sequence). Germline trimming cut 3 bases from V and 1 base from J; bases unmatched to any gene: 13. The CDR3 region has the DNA TGTGCCAGCAGCTCCTCCATCCGGGACAGGGTAGGGAACACTGAAGCTTTCTTT. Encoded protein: CASSSSIRDRVGNTEAFF.

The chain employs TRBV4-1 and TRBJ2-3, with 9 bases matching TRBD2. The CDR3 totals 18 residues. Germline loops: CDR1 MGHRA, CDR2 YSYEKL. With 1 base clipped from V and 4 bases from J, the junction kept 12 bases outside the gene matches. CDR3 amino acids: CASSQAVAERGVADTQYF. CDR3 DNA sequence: TGCGCCAGCAGCCAAGCCGTCGCCGAGCGGGGGGTTGCAGATACGCAGTATTTT.

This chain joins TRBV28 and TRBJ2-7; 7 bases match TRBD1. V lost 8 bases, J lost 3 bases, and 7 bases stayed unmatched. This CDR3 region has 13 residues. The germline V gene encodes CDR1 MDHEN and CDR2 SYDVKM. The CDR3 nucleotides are TGTGCCAGCCTTACAAGACAGGGCTACGAGCAGTACTTC. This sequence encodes CASLTRQGYEQYF.

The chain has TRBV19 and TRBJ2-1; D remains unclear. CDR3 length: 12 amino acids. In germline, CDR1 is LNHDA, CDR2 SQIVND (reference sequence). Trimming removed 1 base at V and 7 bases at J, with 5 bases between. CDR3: CASSIGRNEQFF. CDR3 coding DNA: TGTGCCAGTAGTATAGGTAGAAATGAGCAGTTCTTC. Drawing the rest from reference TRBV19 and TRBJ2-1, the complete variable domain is DGGITQSPKYLFRKEGQNVTLSCEQNLNHDAMYWYRQDPGQGLRLIYYSQIVNDFQKGDIAEGYSVSREKKESFPLTVTSAQKNPTAFYLCASSIGRNEQFFGPGTRLTVL.

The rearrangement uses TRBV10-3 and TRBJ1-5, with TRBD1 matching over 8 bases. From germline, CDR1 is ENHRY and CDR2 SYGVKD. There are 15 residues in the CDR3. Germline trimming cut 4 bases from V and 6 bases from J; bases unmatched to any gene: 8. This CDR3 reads CAISGRGQDSQPQHF. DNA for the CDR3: TGTGCCATCAGTGGTAGGGGACAGGACTCTCAGCCCCAGCATTTT.

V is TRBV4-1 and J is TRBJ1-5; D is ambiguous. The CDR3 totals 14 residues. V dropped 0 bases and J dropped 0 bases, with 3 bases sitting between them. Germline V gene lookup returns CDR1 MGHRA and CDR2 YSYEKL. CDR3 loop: CASSQDNSNQPQHF. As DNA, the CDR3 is TGCGCCAGCAGCCAAGACAATAGCAATCAGCCCCAGCATTTT.

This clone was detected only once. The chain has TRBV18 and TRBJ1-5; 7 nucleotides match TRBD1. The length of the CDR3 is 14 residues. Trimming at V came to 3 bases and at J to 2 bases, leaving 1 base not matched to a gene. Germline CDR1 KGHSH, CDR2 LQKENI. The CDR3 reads CASSPGQGNQPQHF. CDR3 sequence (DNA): TGTGCCAGCTCACCCGGACAGGGCAATCAGCCCCAGCATTTT.

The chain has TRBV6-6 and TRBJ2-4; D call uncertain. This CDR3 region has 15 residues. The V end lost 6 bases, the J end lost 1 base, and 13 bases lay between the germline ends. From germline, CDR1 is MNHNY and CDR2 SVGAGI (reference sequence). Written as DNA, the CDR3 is TGTGCCAGCAGAAGGGATTTTGGGGCCAAAAACATTCAGTACTTC. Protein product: CASRRDFGAKNIQYF.

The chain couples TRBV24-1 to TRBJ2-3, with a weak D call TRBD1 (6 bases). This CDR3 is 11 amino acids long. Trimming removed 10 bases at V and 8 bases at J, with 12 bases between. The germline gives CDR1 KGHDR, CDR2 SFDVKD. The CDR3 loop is CATAAGVTQYF. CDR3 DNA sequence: TGTGCCACAGCGGCAGGGGTTACGCAGTATTTT.

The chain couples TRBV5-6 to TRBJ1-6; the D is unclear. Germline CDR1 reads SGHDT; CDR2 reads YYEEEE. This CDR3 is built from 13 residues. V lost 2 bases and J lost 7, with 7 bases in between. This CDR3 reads CASSFPSNSPLHF. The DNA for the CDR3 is TGTGCCAGCAGCTTCCCATCCAATTCACCCCTCCACTTT.

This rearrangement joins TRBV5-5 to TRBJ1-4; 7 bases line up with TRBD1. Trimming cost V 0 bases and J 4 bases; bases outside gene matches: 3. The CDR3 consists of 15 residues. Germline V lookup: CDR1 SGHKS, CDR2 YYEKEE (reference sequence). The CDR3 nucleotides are TGTGCCAGCAGCTTGGAGGGACAGTTTAATGAAAAACTGTTTTTT. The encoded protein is CASSLEGQFNEKLFF.

The CDR3 coding sequence is TGTGCTAGTGGTTTCGGACAGCTAGACTATGGCTACACCTTC. Protein: CASGFGQLDYGYTF. The genes are TRBV12-5 and TRBJ1-2, with D tentatively TRBD1 (6 bases). Trimming left V 3 bases short and J 3 bases short, with 11 bases between. Germline lookup yields CDR1 LGHNT and CDR2 FRNRAP. This CDR3 comprises 14 residues.

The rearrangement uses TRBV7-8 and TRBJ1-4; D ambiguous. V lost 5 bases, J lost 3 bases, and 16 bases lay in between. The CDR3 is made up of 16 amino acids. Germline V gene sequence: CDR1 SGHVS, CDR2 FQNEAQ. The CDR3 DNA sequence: TGTGCCAGCAGCGTCCTCAGGCCTAGGCCTAATGAAAAACTGTTTTTT. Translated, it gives CASSVLRPRPNEKLFF. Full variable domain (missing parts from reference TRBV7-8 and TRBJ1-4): GAGVSQSPRYKVAKRGQDVALRCDPISGHVSLFWYQQALGQGPEFLTYFQNEAQLDKSGLPSDRFFAERPEGSVSTLKIQRTQQEDSAVYLCASSVLRPRPNEKLFFGSGTQLSVL.

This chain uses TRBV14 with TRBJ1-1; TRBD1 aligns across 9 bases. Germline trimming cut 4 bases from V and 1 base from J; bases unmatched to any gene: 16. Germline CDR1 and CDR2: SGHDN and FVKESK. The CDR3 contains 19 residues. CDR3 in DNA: TGTGCCAGCAGCCCGAAATACGGACAGGGGAGGAGGTGGAACACTGAAGCTTTCTTT. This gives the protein CASSPKYGQGRRWNTEAFF.

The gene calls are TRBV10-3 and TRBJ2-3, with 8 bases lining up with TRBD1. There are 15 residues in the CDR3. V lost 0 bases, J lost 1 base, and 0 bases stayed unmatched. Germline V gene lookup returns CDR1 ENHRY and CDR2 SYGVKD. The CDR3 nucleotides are TGTGCCATCAGTGAGTCACAGGGGGGCACAGATACGCAGTATTTT. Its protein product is CAISESQGGTDTQYF.

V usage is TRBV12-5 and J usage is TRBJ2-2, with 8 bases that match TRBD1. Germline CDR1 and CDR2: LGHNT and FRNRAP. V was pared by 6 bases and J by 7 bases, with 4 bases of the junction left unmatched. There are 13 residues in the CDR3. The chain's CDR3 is CASGTTGDGELFF. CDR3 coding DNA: TGTGCTAGTGGCACGACAGGGGACGGGGAGCTGTTTTTT.

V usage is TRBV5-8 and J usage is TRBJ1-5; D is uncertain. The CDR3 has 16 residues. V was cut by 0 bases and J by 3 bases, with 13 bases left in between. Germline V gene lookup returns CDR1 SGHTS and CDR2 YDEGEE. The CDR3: CASSLGWRLLNQPQHF. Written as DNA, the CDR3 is TGTGCCAGCAGCTTGGGTTGGAGGCTCCTCAATCAGCCCCAGCATTTT.